One and the same sample provided the 26 T cell receptor beta chains below, sequenced in a study of cytomegalovirus exposure and HLA in healthy donors. The PCR made use of 60 Vbeta and 13 Jbeta primers. Clones were read by immunoSEQ multiplex PCR, and TCRdb kept only the in-frame ones, dropping some. The repertoire has some 180,000 clones, about four fifths of them found once; the top ten carry more than 3%. The source material was PBMCs. The receptors shown here come from a middle-aged man in good health and CMV-seropositive.

This chain joins TRBV5-1 and TRBJ1-2; 7 bases map to TRBD1. The CDR3 has 15 residues. CDR1 and CDR2 from the germline V gene are SGHRS and YFSETQ. The J segment lost 8 bases and the V segment lost 0 bases, leaving 10 bases of the junction unmatched. This CDR3 is CASSLEGTATMGYTF. DNA of the CDR3: TGCGCCAGCAGCTTGGAGGGGACAGCGACTATGGGCTACACCTTC.

The CDR3 protein is CARSLGGGPLWSNQPQHF. The CDR3, as DNA: TGTGCCAGAAGCTTGGGGGGGGGACCCCTGTGGAGCAATCAGCCCCAGCATTTT. This chain connects TRBV5-3 to TRBJ1-5, with D maybe TRBD1 (5 bases). TRBV5-3 counts as an open reading frame of uncertain function. Deletions cut 0 bases from V and 1 base from J, with 17 bases between. The CDR3 contains 18 residues.

The chain couples TRBV5-5 to TRBJ2-5; 8 nucleotides line up with TRBD2. From germline, CDR1 is SGHKS and CDR2 YYEKEE (reference sequence). Germline trimming cut 0 bases from V and 5 bases from J; bases unmatched to any gene: 6. The CDR3 extends over 15 amino acids. This CDR3 reads CASSLDGGRTETQYF. CDR3 sequence (DNA): TGTGCCAGCAGCTTGGATGGCGGGAGGACGGAGACCCAGTACTTC.

The chain couples TRBV2 to TRBJ2-2; D might be TRBD2 (6 bases). CDR3 length: 16 amino acids. Germline V gene data show CDR1 as SNHLY and CDR2 as FYNNEI. V was cut by 6 bases and J by 2 bases, with 16 bases left in between. CDR3 amino acids: CASSLLGGANTGELFF. The CDR3 DNA reads TGTGCCAGCAGCCTCCTCGGCGGGGCAAACACCGGGGAGCTGTTTTTT.

This rearrangement joins TRBV27 to TRBJ2-7; D perhaps matches TRBD2 (6 bases). CDR3 length: 15 residues. V was pared by 3 bases and J by 4 bases, with 16 bases between. Germline V lookup: CDR1 MNHEY, CDR2 SMNVEV (reference sequence). CDR3 amino acids: CASSFFGREEYEQYF. DNA for the CDR3: TGTGCCAGCAGTTTTTTTGGCAGGGAGGAATACGAGCAGTACTTC.

The rearrangement links TRBV27 to TRBJ2-1, with 7 bases aligning to TRBD2. This CDR3 spans 16 amino acids. Trimming took 5 bases from V and 3 from J; bases not matched to a gene: 10. Germline V gives CDR1 MNHEY, CDR2 SMNVEV (reference sequence). CDR3 DNA: TGTGCCAGCAGTCTCCTCGCGGGAGCAAACTACAATGAGCAGTTCTTC. Translating it yields CASSLLAGANYNEQFF.

The V and J genes are TRBV7-7 and TRBJ2-3; tentatively, D is TRBD2 (6 bases). The CDR3 covers 15 residues. Trimming cost V 5 bases and J 0 bases, with 12 bases left between them. The germline V gene has CDR1 SSHAT and CDR2 FNYEAQ (reference sequence). The CDR3 is CASSARGGSTDTQYF. CDR3 nucleotide sequence: TGTGCCAGCAGCGCCCGCGGAGGGAGCACAGATACGCAGTATTTT.

V and J are TRBV27 and TRBJ2-7; maybe TRBD1 (6 bases). V was cut by 5 bases and J by 2 bases, with 19 bases left in between. The germline CDR1 and CDR2 sequences are MNHEY and SMNVEV (reference sequence). The CDR3 sequence is 16 residues long. In DNA, the CDR3 is TGTGCCAGCAGTCCGAGGCCGGGACAAGGAACCTACGAGCAGTACTTC. This gives the protein CASSPRPGQGTYEQYF.

J is TRBJ2-3 and V is TRBV19; 7 bases are shared with TRBD1. Germline loops: CDR1 LNHDA, CDR2 SQIVND (reference sequence). The CDR3 has 15 residues. After removal of 3 bases from V and 2 bases from J, the junction contained 5 bases not matched to a gene. In DNA form, the CDR3 reads TGTGCCAGTAGTATCCCAGGGGGACCCACAGATACGCAGTATTTT. This gives the protein CASSIPGGPTDTQYF.

The chain carries TRBV5-6 and TRBJ1-1; D uncertain. This CDR3 has 14 amino acids. Germline V gene sequence: CDR1 SGHDT, CDR2 YYEEEE. V was clipped by 0 bases and J by 2 bases, with 8 bases between them. The CDR3 loop reads CASSLAGFNTEAFF. CDR3 nucleotides: TGTGCCAGCAGCTTGGCGGGTTTTAACACTGAAGCTTTCTTT.

This clone was seen more than once but under ten times. The CDR3 DNA reads TGTGCCAGTAGTATACCAGGGGATAATTCACCCCTCCACTTT. Translated: CASSIPGDNSPLHF. The chain uses TRBV19 and TRBJ1-6, with D perhaps matching TRBD1 (6 bases). V lost 2 bases and J lost 5, with 7 bases in between. Germline assignment: CDR1 LNHDA and CDR2 SQIVND (reference sequence). The CDR3 is 14 residues long.

The rearrangement links TRBV2 to TRBJ2-2, with TRBD1 matching 8 bases. CDR1 and CDR2 from the germline V gene are SNHLY and FYNNEI. V shed 5 bases, J shed 1 base, and the junction held 6 bases outside the gene matches. The CDR3 extends over 16 amino acids. The CDR3 coding sequence is TGTGCCAGCAGTTGGGCCGGGACAGGGAACACCGGGGAGCTGTTTTTT. Translation gives CASSWAGTGNTGELFF.

J is TRBJ2-2 and V is TRBV19; TRBD2 is a possible D gene (6 bases). Germline V gene sequence: CDR1 LNHDA, CDR2 SQIVND (reference sequence). This CDR3 is 15 amino acids long. Trimming removed 6 bases from V and 0 bases from J, with 11 bases in between. The CDR3 DNA reads as TGTGCCAGTAGAGTGGGCGGGGCGAACACCGGGGAGCTGTTTTTT. Residues: CASRVGGANTGELFF. Variable domain in full (rest from reference TRBV19 and TRBJ2-2): DGGITQSPKYLFRKEGQNVTLSCEQNLNHDAMYWYRQDPGQGLRLIYYSQIVNDFQKGDIAEGYSVSREKKESFPLTVTSAQKNPTAFYLCASRVGGANTGELFFGEGSRLTVL.

This chain links TRBV6-5 with TRBJ1-1, with TRBD1 matching 7 bases. The germline CDR1 and CDR2 sequences are MNHEY and SVGAGI. Trimming took 5 bases from V and 0 from J; bases not matched to a gene: 3. This CDR3 spans 14 amino acids. The DNA of the CDR3 is TGTGCCAGCAGTATGACAGGGATGAACACTGAAGCTTTCTTT. Its translation: CASSMTGMNTEAFF.

This chain joins TRBV18 and TRBJ2-1, with TRBD1 identical over 12 bases. After removal of 4 bases from V and 7 bases from J, the junction contained 5 bases not matched to a gene. There are 15 residues in the CDR3. Looked up from germline, CDR1 is KGHSH and CDR2 is LQKENI. The CDR3, as DNA: TGTGCCAGCTCACAAAGGGACAGGGGGCGGAATGAGCAGTTCTTC. Its translation: CASSQRDRGRNEQFF.

This clone was seen a few times. The rearrangement joins TRBV6-5 to TRBJ2-7, with 7 bases that match TRBD2. V was pared by 0 bases and J by 3 bases, with 5 bases of the junction left unmatched. Germline V lookup: CDR1 MNHEY, CDR2 SVGAGI. This CDR3 has 15 residues. Here the CDR3 reads CASSYSGRGFYEQYF. Written as DNA, the CDR3 is TGTGCCAGCAGTTACTCAGGGAGGGGCTTCTACGAGCAGTACTTC.

V usage is TRBV4-2 and J usage is TRBJ1-2; D perhaps matches TRBD1 (6 bases). V lost 1 base to trimming and J lost 3 bases, with 12 bases between them. From germline, CDR1 is LGHNA and CDR2 YNFKEQ. The CDR3 runs to 15 residues. The CDR3 coding sequence is TGTGCCAGCAGCCAAGCAACAGGGATCGACTATGGCTACACCTTC. It specifies CASSQATGIDYGYTF.

The chain is built from TRBV5-1 and TRBJ1-4, with a weak D call TRBD1 (6 bases). Germline CDR1 SGHRS, CDR2 YFSETQ. Trimming removed 0 bases at V and 7 bases at J, with 16 bases between. The CDR3 runs 16 residues. CDR3 DNA sequence: TGCGCCAGCAGCTTGGAGTTGAGGGGGGGCGGTGAAAAACTGTTTTTT. Protein: CASSLELRGGGEKLFF.

The rearrangement links TRBV28 to TRBJ2-7, with TRBD1 matching over 9 bases. The junction had 14 bases not matched to a gene; V was cut back by 4 bases and J by 4 bases. The germline V gene encodes CDR1 MDHEN and CDR2 SYDVKM. This CDR3 spans 17 amino acids. The CDR3 is CASSSSTYRQGDYEQYF. CDR3 coding DNA: TGTGCCAGCAGTTCCTCGACGTATCGACAGGGGGATTACGAGCAGTACTTC.

The chain combines TRBV7-2 with TRBJ2-1; no firm D call. The germline V and J ends were trimmed by 6 bases and 0 bases, with 12 bases remaining between them. Looked up from germline, CDR1 is SGHTA and CDR2 is FQGNSA. This CDR3 region has 15 residues. For the CDR3, the DNA is TGTGCCAGCAGACCCCAGTGGAGCTCCTACAATGAGCAGTTCTTC. It is translated as CASRPQWSSYNEQFF.

The rearrangement joins TRBV19 to TRBJ1-2; D might be TRBD1 (6 bases). The CDR3 is made up of 13 amino acids. Germline V gene lookup returns CDR1 LNHDA and CDR2 SQIVND (reference sequence). The V and J ends lost 9 bases and 6 bases respectively, with 17 bases between them. CDR3 bases: TGTGCCAGCAAGTCACAGGGTCTCCATGGCTACACCTTC. Protein product: CASKSQGLHGYTF. The full variable domain, its missing parts supplied by reference TRBV19 and TRBJ1-2, is DGGITQSPKYLFRKEGQNVTLSCEQNLNHDAMYWYRQDPGQGLRLIYYSQIVNDFQKGDIAEGYSVSREKKESFPLTVTSAQKNPTAFYLCASKSQGLHGYTFGSGTRLTVV.

The CDR3 nucleotides are TGTGCCAGCAACGACTTCGGGGAGGGAAACATTCAGTACTTC. This sequence encodes CASNDFGEGNIQYF. The genes are TRBV2 and TRBJ2-4; TRBD2 agrees at 7 bases. The CDR3 length is 14 residues. J gave up 6 bases and V 7 bases, and 9 bases lay outside the gene matches. Looked up from germline, CDR1 is SNHLY and CDR2 is FYNNEI.

The chain recombines TRBV6-1 with TRBJ1-5; 9 nucleotides align to TRBD1. J lost 6 bases, V lost 7 bases, and 7 bases had no gene match. Germline V CDR1 and CDR2: MNHNS, SASEGT. The CDR3 length is 14 residues. The chain's CDR3 is CASTPGTGRQPQHF. The CDR3 DNA sequence: TGTGCCAGCACCCCGGGGACAGGGCGTCAGCCCCAGCATTTT.

The J gene is TRBJ1-2, the V gene TRBV7-9, with TRBD1 as a possible D gene (5 bases). Germline V gene lookup returns CDR1 SEHNR and CDR2 FQNEAQ (reference sequence). Trimming removed 4 bases at V and 6 bases at J, with 15 bases between. The CDR3 has 14 residues. CDR3 in DNA: TGTGCCAGCAGCTCCGGGACGGGAGAGCATGGCTACACCTTC. This translates into CASSSGTGEHGYTF.

V is TRBV2 and J is TRBJ1-5; 11 bases line up with TRBD1. The V gene end was trimmed by 6 bases and the J gene end by 7 bases; junction bases not matched to a gene: 8. The CDR3 totals 15 residues. CDR1 is SNHLY and CDR2 is FYNNEI in the germline V gene. The CDR3 DNA follows: TGTGCCAGCAGCCTAGGACAGGGGGCTCGGCAGCCCCAGCATTTT. Its protein is CASSLGQGARQPQHF.

This chain connects TRBV6-5 to TRBJ2-7; D perhaps matches TRBD2 (5 bases). The CDR3 extends over 11 amino acids. Germline V CDR1 and CDR2: MNHEY, SVGAGI. Trimming took off 4 bases at V and 7 bases at J, with 8 bases between the two ends. The DNA of the CDR3 is TGTGCCAGCAGTTTCCCGGGGGAGCAGTACTTC. Translation gives CASSFPGEQYF.